This passage covers 13 T cell receptor beta chains from one sample sequenced in a study of T-cell memory formation after mild COVID-19. One entry per CDR3 protein, called by TCRdb with MiXCR from the 5' RACE reads. The sample has about 350,000 distinct CDR3 sequences, over 13% seen once. The sequencing input was PBMCs or a T cell subset sorted from them (not recorded which). The receptors were gathered from a man between 18 and 29 years old who had mild COVID-19 (a few samples of this study predate the infection). Cell type and time point are not known.

This clonotype has only a few counts. The J gene is TRBJ2-5, the V gene TRBV11-3; D possibly corresponds to TRBD1 (6 bases). CDR1 is SGHNT, CDR2 YENEEA, per germline. V shed 5 bases and J shed 0 bases, with 10 bases lying between them. CDR3 length equals 14 residues. CDR3 nucleotide sequence: TGTGCCAGCAGCCCGGACAGCTACCAAGAGACCCAGTACTTC. This encodes CASSPDSYQETQYF.

This clonotype showed up just a few times. The rearrangement uses TRBV6-4 and TRBJ2-3; TRBD1 might be the D (6 bases). This CDR3 spans 15 amino acids. V lost 3 bases, J lost 6 bases, and 16 bases lay in between. Per the germline V gene, CDR1 is MRHNA and CDR2 is SNTAGT. CDR3 sequence: CASSESQGGLDTQYF. CDR3 coding DNA: TGTGCCAGCAGTGAGTCACAGGGTGGTCTTGATACGCAGTATTTT.

This chain uses TRBV5-1 with TRBJ2-5; 13 bases fit TRBD2. With 4 bases clipped from V and 2 bases from J, the junction kept 5 bases outside the gene matches. The CDR3 is made up of 16 amino acids. CDR1 SGHRS and CDR2 YFSETQ come from the germline V gene. This CDR3 is CASSIGLAGAQETQYF. The CDR3 bases are TGCGCCAGCAGCATCGGACTAGCGGGGGCACAAGAGACCCAGTACTTC.

This clonotype was counted only a few times. The CDR3 DNA sequence: TGCAGTGCTAGAGATATGCGGGGGGGCCGGACAGATACGCAGTATTTT. Amino acid sequence: CSARDMRGGRTDTQYF. The chain joins TRBV20-1 to TRBJ2-3, with 9 bases matching TRBD2. V was pared by 0 bases and J by 3 bases, with 7 bases of the junction left unmatched. The CDR3 consists of 16 residues. Germline-derived CDR1 and CDR2 are DFQATT and SNEGSKA (reference sequence).

This clonotype has more than one count but fewer than ten. The rearrangement links TRBV5-1 to TRBJ2-1; TRBD2 agrees at 10 bases. The CDR3 is made up of 15 amino acids. V dropped 2 bases and J dropped 4; count of bases not matched to a gene: 3. CDR1 SGHRS and CDR2 YFSETQ come from the germline V gene. CDR3 sequence (DNA): TGCGCCAGCAGCTTAGATAGCGGGAGGTACAATGAGCAGTTCTTC. Translated: CASSLDSGRYNEQFF.

The V call is TRBV27, the J call TRBJ2-1; tentatively, D is TRBD1 or TRBD2 (6 bases each). Looked up from germline, CDR1 is MNHEY and CDR2 is SMNVEV (reference sequence). Trimming took 2 bases from V and 3 from J, leaving 11 bases between them. CDR3 length: 15 amino acids. The CDR3 here is CASSLDGGDYNEQFF. The CDR3 nucleotides read TGTGCCAGCAGTTTAGACGGGGGCGACTACAATGAGCAGTTCTTC.

V usage is TRBV29-1 and J usage is TRBJ1-1; TRBD1 is a possible D gene (6 bases). V was trimmed by 5 bases and J by 5 bases, leaving 18 bases between them. The germline gives CDR1 SQVTM, CDR2 ANQGSEA. The CDR3 spans 14 residues. CDR3 bases: TGCAGCGTTTCTCTGGGGGCTCCGGAGACTGAAGCTTTCTTT. Encoded protein: CSVSLGAPETEAFF.

DNA of the CDR3: TGTGCCAGCAGCTTAGTGCTAGCGGGGGGCAGTAGCACAGATACGCAGTATTTT. Protein sequence: CASSLVLAGGSSTDTQYF. The chain uses TRBV7-8 and TRBJ2-3; 11 nucleotides agree with TRBD2. CDR1 and CDR2 from the germline V gene are SGHVS and FQNEAQ. Trimming took 1 base from V and 0 from J; bases not matched to a gene: 6. The CDR3 spans 18 residues.

This clonotype has only a few counts. V usage is TRBV5-4 and J usage is TRBJ1-4; 8 bases are a match to TRBD1. Germline V gene data show CDR1 as SGHNT and CDR2 as YYREEE (reference sequence). This CDR3 is built from 15 residues. V was pared by 5 bases and J by 7 bases, with 10 bases of the junction left unmatched. This CDR3 reads CASRNQGADGEKLFF. CDR3 nucleotide sequence: TGTGCCAGCAGAAATCAGGGGGCGGATGGTGAAAAACTGTTTTTT.

There are a few counts of this clonotype. J is TRBJ1-2 and V is TRBV5-5, with D perhaps TRBD1 (6 bases). Trimming removed 4 bases at V and 6 bases at J, with 16 bases between. The germline V gene has CDR1 SGHKS and CDR2 YYEKEE (reference sequence). The CDR3 is 14 residues long. CDR3 DNA: TGTGCCAGCAGCGCGGGGGCCAGGGCCGATGGCTACACCTTC. Its translation: CASSAGARADGYTF.

The V and J genes are TRBV7-2 and TRBJ2-3; 9 bases are a match to TRBD2. This CDR3 has 16 amino acids. Trimming took 3 bases from V and 4 from J; bases not matched to a gene: 8. Germline loops: CDR1 SGHTA, CDR2 FQGNSA. The CDR3 sequence is CASSFSGGGAADTQYF. Written as DNA, the CDR3 is TGTGCCAGCAGCTTTTCTGGCGGGGGGGCCGCAGATACGCAGTATTTT. Full variable domain (rest looked up from reference TRBV7-2 and TRBJ2-3): GAGVSQSPSNKVTEKGKDVELRCDPISGHTALYWYRQSLGQGLEFLIYFQGNSAPDKSGLPSDRFSAERTGGSVSTLTIQRTQQEDSAVYLCASSFSGGGAADTQYFGPGTRLTVL.

The chain combines TRBV7-9 with TRBJ2-2; 8 bases agree with TRBD1. This CDR3 has 17 residues. With 1 base clipped from V and 4 bases from J, the junction kept 8 bases outside the gene matches. The germline CDR1 and CDR2 sequences are SEHNR and FQNEAQ (reference sequence). The CDR3 loop reads CASSLVAGTGLTGELFF. The CDR3 DNA follows: TGTGCCAGCAGCTTAGTCGCCGGGACAGGTCTCACCGGGGAGCTGTTTTTT.

V is TRBV6-6 and J is TRBJ1-3; no definite D call. The CDR3 covers 13 residues. Germline lookup yields CDR1 MNHNY and CDR2 SVGAGI (reference sequence). V dropped 11 bases and J dropped 0 bases, with 11 bases sitting between them. This chain's CDR3 is CAVRPLSGNTIYF. CDR3 nucleotide sequence: TGTGCCGTCCGGCCCCTCTCTGGAAACACCATATATTTT.